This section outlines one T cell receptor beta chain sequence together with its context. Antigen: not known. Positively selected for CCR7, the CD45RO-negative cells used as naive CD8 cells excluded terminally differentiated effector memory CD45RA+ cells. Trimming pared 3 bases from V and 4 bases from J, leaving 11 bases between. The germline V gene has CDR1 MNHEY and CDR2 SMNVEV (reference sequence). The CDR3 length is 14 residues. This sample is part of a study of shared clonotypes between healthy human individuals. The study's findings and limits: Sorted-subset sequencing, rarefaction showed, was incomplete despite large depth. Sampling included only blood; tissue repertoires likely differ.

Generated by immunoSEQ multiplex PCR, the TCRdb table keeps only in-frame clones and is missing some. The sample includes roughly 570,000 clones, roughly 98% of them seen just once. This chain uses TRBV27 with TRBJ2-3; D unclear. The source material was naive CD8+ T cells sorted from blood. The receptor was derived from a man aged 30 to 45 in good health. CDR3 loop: CASSFGPGADTQYF. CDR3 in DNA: TGTGCCAGCAGTTTCGGACCTGGAGCAGATACGCAGTATTTT.